Listed below are T cell receptor beta chains from one sample, sequenced in a study of PD-L1 blockade in urothelial cancer. Only in-frame clones appear in the TCRdb table, and some are missing; sequencing was by immunoSEQ multiplex PCR. The sample shows about 69,000 clones, roughly 89% of them seen only once. Material: PBMCs, obtained around atezolizumab (anti-PD-L1) treatment. The receptors shown here come from a man aged 55 to 70 with urothelial cancer. Both conserved end residues are part of each CDR3. The D gene is left open where the match is weak. Only part of the rows carry a size: once, few, many, or a class if the clone is expanded.

V	D	J	size	DNA	CDR3
TRBV30	.	TRBJ1-1	.	TGTGCCTGGAGCCCACCGGGACCGCGGGGGTCTGAAGCTTTCTTT	CAWSPPGPRGSEAFF
TRBV18	TRBD2	TRBJ2-1	.	TGTGCCAGCTCACCACCGACTAGCGGGGGGGCTAGTGAGCAGTTCTTC	CASSPPTSGGASEQFF
TRBV6-4	.	TRBJ2-2	.	TGTGCCAGCAGTGCCAATAGCGTGGGGGAGCTGTTTTTT	CASSANSVGELFF
TRBV10-3	.	TRBJ1-1	.	TGTGCCATCAGTAGGGGGACTGAAGCTTTCTTT	CAISRGTEAFF
TRBV29-1	.	TRBJ2-7	.	TGCAGCGTTGAGACTAGGACCCCGTCGGAGCAGTACTTC	CSVETRTPSEQYF
TRBV9	TRBD1	TRBJ1-2	.	TGTGCCAGCAGCGACGGGACAGGTTATGGCTACACCTTC	CASSDGTGYGYTF
TRBV5-8	TRBD1	TRBJ1-1	once	TGTGCCAGCAGCCCCGGGACAGGGATAGAGAACACTGAAGCTTTCTTT	CASSPGTGIENTEAFF
TRBV19	TRBD1	TRBJ2-6	.	TGTGCCGTAGGGACAGGGGCTTCTGGGGCCAACGTCCTGACTTTC	CAVGTGASGANVLTF
TRBV28	.	TRBJ2-1	.	TGTGCCAGCAGTTCCGGGACTTCTAACAATGAGCAGTTCTTC	CASSSGTSNNEQFF
TRBV27	.	TRBJ1-6	.	TGTGCCAGCAGTTTACGGGATAATTCACCCCTCCACTTT	CASSLRDNSPLHF
TRBV28	TRBD1	TRBJ1-2	once	TGTGCCAGCAGTTTGGGACAGGGGCCGACCATCTATGGCTACACCTTC	CASSLGQGPTIYGYTF
TRBV6-5	.	TRBJ1-5	.	TGTGCCAGCAGTTACTCTTGGGGGGTACCCCAGCCCCAGCATTTT	CASSYSWGVPQPQHF
TRBV19	TRBD1	TRBJ1-1	.	TGTGCCAGTATCCAACAGGGGGCTTGGACTGAAGCTTTCTTT	CASIQQGAWTEAFF
TRBV6-1	TRBD1	TRBJ1-4	.	TGTGCCAGCGGGAGATGGGGGACAGGGCGTGAAAAACTGTTTTTT	CASGRWGTGREKLFF
TRBV7-2	TRBD1	TRBJ2-5	.	TGTGCCAGCAGCTTAGTGGCTGGTGGACAGGGGTCCCAGTACTTC	CASSLVAGGQGSQYF
TRBV5-4	.	TRBJ1-5	.	TGTGCCAGCTCGTTGGGCAGGGATCAGCCCCAGCATTTT	CASSLGRDQPQHF
TRBV28	TRBD1	TRBJ1-4	.	TGTGCCAGCAGCGACAGGGCAACTAATGAAAAACTGTTTTTT	CASSDRATNEKLFF
TRBV5-6	TRBD1	TRBJ2-3	few	TGTGCCAGCAGCTACCGGGACAGGGGGCGAACAGATACGCAGTATTTT	CASSYRDRGRTDTQYF
TRBV5-1	.	TRBJ2-5	once	TGCGCCAGCAGCTTGGACGGGGGGCAACCTGGGGCCCAGTACTTC	CASSLDGGQPGAQYF
TRBV19	TRBD1	TRBJ2-7	.	TGTGCCAGTAGTTTCGGACAGGGGGCCTCCTACGAGCAGTACTTC	CASSFGQGASYEQYF
TRBV7-9	TRBD1	TRBJ1-2	.	TGTGCCAGCAGCTTAGGAGGGATAGGGGGCGAGACGTATGGCTACACCTTC	CASSLGGIGGETYGYTF
TRBV28	.	TRBJ1-2	.	TGTGCCAGCGGCCCCCAGGGATCGGGCTACACCTTC	CASGPQGSGYTF
TRBV6-5	TRBD2	TRBJ2-7	.	TGTGCCAGCAGTCGGACTAGCGGGCCCGCCTACGAGCAGTACTTC	CASSRTSGPAYEQYF
TRBV19	.	TRBJ2-5	.	TGTGCCAGTAGTATAGCGGGGTCGAAAGAGACCCAGTACTTC	CASSIAGSKETQYF
TRBV9	TRBD1	TRBJ1-2	.	TGTGCCAGCAGCGCGCGAGACAGGGCAATCGGTAACTATGGCTACACCTTC	CASSARDRAIGNYGYTF